A selection of T cell receptor beta chains follows, all from one sample in a study of blood T cell repertoires in COVID-19. Produced via immunoSEQ multiplex PCR; TCRdb's table is partial and in-frame only. The data contain about 90,000 clones, 60% to 85% of them singletons. The specimen sequenced was peripheral blood. The receptors derive from a woman aged 80 or over with acute or convalescent COVID-19. The CDR3 runs from the conserved cysteine through the conserved F or W. D genes are given only for firm matches. The size of a clone is reported for some rows only, either as once, few or many, or as a class for expanded clones.

abundance,j_gene,len,d_gene,v_gene,CDR3aa,CDR3nt
NA,TRBJ1-6,16,NA,TRBV5-1,CASSLGPTGNNSPLHF,TGCGCCAGCAGCTTGGGCCCGACAGGCAATAATTCACCCCTCCACTTT
once,TRBJ1-2,13,NA,TRBV12-3/TRBV12-4,CASSFSGLNGYTF,TGTGCCAGCAGTTTCTCGGGATTGAATGGCTACACCTTC
NA,TRBJ1-1,10,NA,TRBV7-8,CASSLIEAFF,TGTGCCAGCAGCCTTATTGAAGCTTTCTTT
NA,TRBJ1-2,15,TRBD1,TRBV27,CASSVIAGTGRGYTF,TGTGCCAGCAGTGTCATAGCCGGGACAGGGAGAGGCTACACCTTC
NA,TRBJ2-3,15,NA,TRBV5-1,CASSPGHTSTDTQYF,TGCGCCAGCAGCCCGGGACATACTAGCACAGATACGCAGTATTTT
NA,TRBJ2-5,16,TRBD2,TRBV6-2/TRBV6-3,CASSRGTSGRGETQYF,TGTGCCAGCAGCAGAGGGACTAGCGGGAGGGGAGAGACCCAGTACTTC
NA,TRBJ2-5,14,TRBD1,TRBV28,CASSLRDRAETQYF,TGTGCCAGCAGTCTCCGGGACAGGGCGGAGACCCAGTACTTC
NA,TRBJ2-1,11,TRBD2,TRBV29-1,CSVARGVEQFF,TGCAGCGTGGCACGGGGGGTTGAGCAGTTCTTC
NA,TRBJ1-1,13,NA,TRBV30,CAWSVDLNTEAFF,TGTGCCTGGAGTGTAGACTTAAACACTGAAGCTTTCTTT
few,TRBJ1-2,16,TRBD1,TRBV30,CAWSVSGGEYSYGYTF,TGTGCCTGGAGTGTCTCAGGGGGCGAGTATTCGTATGGCTACACCTTC
NA,TRBJ2-3,16,TRBD1,TRBV24-1,CATSDPGQGDTDTQYF,TGTGCCACCAGTGACCCAGGACAGGGAGACACAGATACGCAGTATTTT
medium-sized,TRBJ2-7,16,TRBD1,TRBV27,CASSPLGQGTSYEQYF,TGTGCCAGCAGTCCCCTGGGACAGGGTACTTCCTACGAGCAGTACTTC
NA,TRBJ1-3,14,NA,TRBV7-2,CASSLGQSGNTIYF,TGTGCCAGCAGCTTAGGACAGTCTGGAAACACCATATATTTT
NA,TRBJ2-5,15,TRBD2,TRBV29-1,CSVGVGTSVSETQYF,TGCAGCGTTGGTGTAGGGACTAGCGTATCTGAGACCCAGTACTTC
NA,TRBJ1-6,18,NA,TRBV7-9,CASRPPPRLTGPDSPLHF,TGTGCCAGCAGGCCCCCTCCAAGATTGACAGGACCTGATTCACCCCTCCACTTT
NA,TRBJ2-1,14,TRBD2,TRBV10-3,CAISESGLENEQFF,TGTGCCATCAGTGAGTCGGGACTAGAAAATGAGCAGTTCTTC
NA,TRBJ2-7,15,NA,TRBV27,CASSRAVGRVSEQYF,TGTGCCAGCAGTCGGGCCGTCGGGCGGGTCTCCGAGCAGTACTTC
NA,TRBJ2-3,16,NA,TRBV24-1,CATSDSRLAGADTQYF,TGTGCCACCAGTGATTCCCGACTAGCAGGGGCAGATACGCAGTATTTT
few,TRBJ1-2,14,TRBD1,TRBV6-1,CASSEGQPNYGYTF,TGTGCCAGCAGTGAGGGACAGCCTAACTATGGCTACACCTTC
NA,TRBJ2-7,15,TRBD1,TRBV2,CASTARTGGSYEQYF,TGTGCCAGCACAGCCCGGACAGGGGGGAGCTACGAGCAGTACTTC
many,TRBJ2-1,13,TRBD2,TRBV7-2,CASKSSGIGVQFF,TGTGCCAGCAAATCAAGCGGGATCGGTGTGCAGTTCTTC
NA,TRBJ2-6,16,NA,TRBV4-3,CASSEDSASGANVLTF,TGCGCCAGCAGCGAAGACAGCGCCTCTGGGGCCAACGTCCTGACTTTC
NA,TRBJ1-3,15,NA,TRBV7-9,CASRGLENSGNTIYF,TGTGCCAGCAGGGGCCTTGAGAACTCTGGAAACACCATATATTTT
NA,TRBJ2-1,14,TRBD1,TRBV29-1,CSIRQGAVYNEQFF,TGCAGCATCCGACAGGGGGCCGTGTACAATGAGCAGTTCTTC
NA,TRBJ2-7,19,NA,TRBV7-9,CASSPRAAIGGPKVYEQYF,TGTGCCAGCAGCCCAAGGGCTGCAATAGGGGGTCCGAAGGTCTACGAGCAGTACTTC